This paragraph reports one T cell receptor beta chain. This record belongs to a study of identical twins. Germline V gene sequence: CDR1 SEHNR, CDR2 FQNEAQ (reference sequence). V lost 3 bases and J lost 13; bases outside the gene matches: 8. This CDR3 contains 15 residues. TCRdb processed the 5' RACE reads anew with MiXCR; each CDR3 protein has one entry. Altogether 500,000 to 650,000 distinct CDR3 sequences are present, about a fifth being singletons, with the ten largest covering around 0.5%. These records were also assigned to another study, of yellow fever vaccine responses in identical twins. This second study notes: The T cell response to vaccination in identical twins was reportedly partly convergent and partly personalized.

The sequence was collected from a young woman in good health. The sample comprised CD4+ T cells sorted from blood. The V gene is TRBV7-9, the J gene TRBJ2-1; TRBD2 matches at 14 bases. The CDR3 nucleotides read TGTGCCAGCAGCTTCTCCGGGACTAGCGGGAGCAGTCAGTTCTTC. The encoded protein is CASSFSGTSGSSQFF.